The clone carrying this TCR beta chain was found a few times. Antigen unknown. This specimen comes from a study of blood T cells in healthy people across ages. Notes on the study in general: Long-lived donors exceeded aged donors in naive CD4+ cells and diversity. Estimated diversity, derived from one million T cells, was regarded as an underestimate. The CMV status of each donor remained undetermined, and this could have confounded shifts in expanded clonotypes.

Germline V gives CDR1 MNHEY, CDR2 SVGEGT. With 6 bases removed from V and 3 bases from J, the gap between germline ends came to 6 bases. This CDR3 has 11 residues. With a J-beta primer mix and a sample-barcoded 5' primer, a second PCR ran 7 to 11 cycles. Via MiXCR, TCRdb re-called the 5' RACE reads, giving one row per CDR3 protein. The table lists approximately 290,000 distinct CDR3 sequences, 27% of them singletons, with 25% to 35% in the top ten. This clonotype originated in a woman aged 65 to 85 in good health. The specimen was blood. The V gene is TRBV6-2 or TRBV6-3, the J gene TRBJ2-7; D is undetermined. DNA of the CDR3: TGTGCCAGCAGGATCAACTACGAGCAGTACTTC. This translates into CASRINYEQYF.